The next 17 T cell receptor beta chains were all read from a single sample in a study of T cells in Graves' hyperthyroidism and ophthalmopathy. Regions amplified from RNA transcripts were the TCR beta CDR3 regions. When the TCR CDR3 underwent first-round RT-PCR, the HTBI primer set was used. MiXCR, run by TCRdb on the multiplex PCR reads, gives a single entry per CDR3 protein. The profile covers hundreds of thousands of distinct CDR3 sequences, with approximately 20% appearing a single time and approximately 50% taken by the ten largest. Sequenced: blood. Receptors were obtained from a middle-aged man with Graves' ophthalmopathy.

In its sample, this clonotype was seen many times. V is TRBV2 and J is TRBJ1-2; 7 bases are a match to TRBD1. The J segment lost 2 bases and the V segment lost 5 bases, leaving 5 bases of the junction unmatched. The germline CDR1 and CDR2 sequences are SNHLY and FYNNEI. The CDR3 has 14 residues. CDR3 protein: CASSHKQGNYGYTF. DNA for the CDR3: TGTGCCAGCAGTCATAAACAGGGGAACTATGGCTACACCTTC.

The chain has TRBV4-3 and TRBJ2-5, with TRBD2 matching over 12 bases. CDR1 and CDR2 from the germline V gene are LGHNA and YSLEER. The CDR3 runs to 16 residues. With V trimmed by 4 bases and J by 1 base, 4 bases remained unmatched. The CDR3 region is CASSPRTSGAQETQYF. The DNA of the CDR3 is TGCGCCAGCAGCCCCCGGACTAGCGGGGCCCAAGAGACCCAGTACTTC.

This clonotype appeared many times. The chain carries TRBV5-1 and TRBJ1-1; a weak D match, TRBD1 (5 bases). The CDR3 contains 17 residues. Trimming shortened V by 1 base and J by 0 bases, and 16 bases separated the two germline ends. CDR1 is SGHRS, CDR2 YFSETQ, per germline. The CDR3 sequence is CASSLRGRGLMNTEAFF. The CDR3 nucleotides read TGCGCCAGCAGCTTGAGGGGTAGGGGATTAATGAACACTGAAGCTTTCTTT.

This clonotype was observed a handful of times. The chain employs TRBV2 and TRBJ2-7; TRBD2 might be the D (6 bases). The germline V gene encodes CDR1 SNHLY and CDR2 FYNNEI. The CDR3 covers 11 residues. V lost 7 bases to trimming and J lost 6 bases, with 10 bases between them. CDR3 in amino acids: CASMGGLEQYF. The CDR3 DNA reads as TGTGCCAGCATGGGGGGTCTCGAGCAGTACTTC.

The chain employs TRBV7-2 and TRBJ1-2; perhaps TRBD1 as D (5 bases). Trimming stripped 5 bases from V and 3 bases from J, with 10 bases between. CDR3 length: 13 residues. Germline V gives CDR1 SGHTA, CDR2 FQGNSA. The CDR3 region has the DNA TGTGCCAGCAGCAAACAGGTGGACTATGGCTACACCTTC. It encodes CASSKQVDYGYTF.

There are many counts of this clonotype. The V and J genes are TRBV6-1 and TRBJ2-3; D unresolved. V was pared by 10 bases and J by 2 bases, with 13 bases between. The CDR3 is 13 residues long. Germline lookup yields CDR1 MNHNS and CDR2 SASEGT. CDR3 loop: CATSSQNTDTQYF. CDR3 sequence (DNA): TGTGCCACCTCTTCCCAGAACACAGATACGCAGTATTTT.

The gene calls are TRBV20-1 and TRBJ1-5; a possible D gene is TRBD1 (5 bases). Germline lookup yields CDR1 DFQATT and CDR2 SNEGSKA (reference sequence). The germline V and J ends were trimmed by 5 bases and 0 bases, with 20 bases remaining between them. This CDR3 is 17 amino acids long. The DNA of the CDR3 is TGCAGTGCTGGAGTAGAGTTTGGGACCGTTAGCAATCAGCCCCAGCATTTT. Translating it yields CSAGVEFGTVSNQPQHF.

As to this clonotype: A junction end diverges from the germline sequence, so it may reflect a read error. V and J are TRBV7-3 and TRBJ2-1, with 9 bases matching TRBD2. CDR3 length: 15 amino acids. The V gene's germline CDR1 is SGHTA and CDR2 FQGTGA. CDR3 region: CASSPLAGAVYEQLF. CDR3 nucleotide sequence: TGTGCCAGCAGCCCGTTAGCGGGGGCTGTCTATGAGCAGCTCTTC.

This clonotype was picked up many times. The chain couples TRBV12-3 or TRBV12-4 to TRBJ2-1; no reliable D call. V was clipped by 7 bases and J by 1 base, with 11 bases between them. CDR3 length equals 14 residues. CDR3 nucleotide sequence: TGTGCCAGCAATACCGTTCAGTCCTACAATGAGCAGTTCTTC. It translates to CASNTVQSYNEQFF.

V usage is TRBV15 and J usage is TRBJ2-5; D is uncertain. V lost 0 bases to trimming and J lost 5 bases, with 13 bases between them. This CDR3 spans 15 amino acids. The germline CDR1 and CDR2 sequences are LNHNV and YYDKDF (reference sequence). The CDR3 reads CATSRDLALGETQYF. In DNA, the CDR3 is TGTGCCACCAGCAGAGATTTGGCGCTTGGGGAGACCCAGTACTTC.

This clonotype has a count of ten or more. This chain uses TRBV7-8 with TRBJ2-7; TRBD2 matches 12 bases. This CDR3 is built from 15 residues. V dropped 4 bases and J dropped 1; count of bases not matched to a gene: 2. The V gene's germline CDR1 is SGHVS and CDR2 FQNEAQ. The CDR3 sequence: CASSSLAGGSYEQYF. CDR3 sequence (DNA): TGTGCCAGCAGCTCCCTAGCGGGAGGGTCCTACGAGCAGTACTTC.

The V and J genes are TRBV7-2 and TRBJ2-1; D might be TRBD2 (5 bases). CDR1 and CDR2 from the germline V gene are SGHTA and FQGNSA. Trimming cost V 2 bases and J 0 bases, with 11 bases left between them. This CDR3 contains 16 residues. The CDR3 DNA sequence: TGTGCCAGCAGCTTATTCTTCGGAGGCTCCTACAATGAGCAGTTCTTC. It encodes CASSLFFGGSYNEQFF.

The V gene is TRBV19, the J gene TRBJ2-7; 13 bases match TRBD2. V lost 5 bases, J lost 5 bases, and 9 bases stayed unmatched. The V gene's germline CDR1 is LNHDA and CDR2 SQIVND (reference sequence). CDR3 length: 16 residues. The CDR3 is CASSHLLTSGRNEQYF. The CDR3 coding sequence is TGTGCCAGTAGTCACTTATTGACTAGCGGGAGGAACGAGCAGTACTTC.

The chain combines TRBV19 with TRBJ2-2; 8 bases map to TRBD1. The CDR3 is made up of 15 amino acids. V shed 5 bases and J 5 bases; nucleotides not matched to a gene: 7. Germline CDR1 LNHDA, CDR2 SQIVND (reference sequence). The DNA of the CDR3 is TGTGCCAGTAGTTCGTACAGGGGGAGGACCGGGGAGCTGTTTTTT. Its protein product is CASSSYRGRTGELFF.

This clonotype has more than one count but fewer than ten. The genes are TRBV3-1 and TRBJ2-7, with 7 bases lining up with TRBD2. J lost 5 bases, V lost 6 bases, and 13 bases had no gene match. CDR3 length: 15 residues. The germline gives CDR1 LGHDT, CDR2 YNNKEL (reference sequence). The CDR3 loop reads CASSLGGPSSNEQYF. The CDR3 DNA follows: TGTGCCAGCAGTCTGGGAGGGCCTTCTTCTAACGAGCAGTACTTC.

V usage is TRBV7-9 and J usage is TRBJ2-5, with a weak D call TRBD2 (5 bases). The CDR3 has 16 residues. The V end was cut by 3 bases, the J end by 1 base, with 15 bases between. Germline V lookup: CDR1 SEHNR, CDR2 FQNEAQ (reference sequence). Here the CDR3 reads CASSLTPGRPQETQYF. CDR3 DNA sequence: TGTGCCAGCAGCTTGACCCCGGGAAGACCCCAAGAGACCCAGTACTTC.

The chain is built from TRBV30 and TRBJ2-3, with TRBD2 identical over 9 bases. V shed 3 bases and J 3 bases; nucleotides not matched to a gene: 4. This CDR3 spans 14 amino acids. Germline V gene lookup returns CDR1 GTSNPN and CDR2 SVGIG (reference sequence). The CDR3 region has the DNA TGTGCCTGGAGCGCGGGGGGGGTAACAGATACGCAGTATTTT. This codes for CAWSAGGVTDTQYF. Full variable domain (missing parts from reference TRBV30 and TRBJ2-3): SQTIHQWPATLVQPVGSPLSLECTVEGTSNPNLYWYRQAAGRGLQLLFYSVGIGQISSEVPQNLSASRPQDRQFILSSKKLLLSDSGFYLCAWSAGGVTDTQYFGPGTRLTVL.